This T cell receptor beta chain was identified in a study of blood T cell repertoires in COVID-19. Study details: The study drew acute and convalescent COVID-19 samples from the United States, Italy and Spain.

The germline V gene has CDR1 LNHDA and CDR2 SQIVND (reference sequence). The V end was cut by 3 bases, the J end by 0 bases, with 8 bases between. The CDR3 runs 14 residues. Original handling: Using reference gene primer amplification, nucleated cell counts were estimated. Profiling relied on immunoSEQ multiplex PCR, and the TCRdb table lists in-frame clones only, not all of them. V, J and clone size are taken as reported in that table, and D and trimming were inferred from the DNA itself. The data show about 140,000 clones, approximately 85% seen once. The TCR comes from a woman over 75 with acute or convalescent COVID-19. The specimen sequenced was peripheral blood. V and J are TRBV19 and TRBJ1-2; D call uncertain. The CDR3 sequence is CASSISFANYGYTF. The DNA of the CDR3 is TGTGCCAGTAGTATCTCGTTCGCTAACTATGGCTACACCTTC.